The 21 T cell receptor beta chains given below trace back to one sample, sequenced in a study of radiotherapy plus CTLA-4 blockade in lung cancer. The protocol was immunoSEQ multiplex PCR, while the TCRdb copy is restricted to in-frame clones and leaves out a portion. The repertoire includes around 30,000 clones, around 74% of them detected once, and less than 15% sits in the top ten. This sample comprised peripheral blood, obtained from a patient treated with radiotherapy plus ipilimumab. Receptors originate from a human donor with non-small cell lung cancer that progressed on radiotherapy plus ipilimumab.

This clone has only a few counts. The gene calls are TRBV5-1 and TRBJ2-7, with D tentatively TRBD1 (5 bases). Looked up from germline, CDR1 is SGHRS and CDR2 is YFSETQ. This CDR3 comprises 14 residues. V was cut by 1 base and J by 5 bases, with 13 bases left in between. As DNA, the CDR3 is TGCGCCAGCAGCTTGAGTGGGGCTTACCACGAGCAGTACTTC. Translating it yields CASSLSGAYHEQYF.

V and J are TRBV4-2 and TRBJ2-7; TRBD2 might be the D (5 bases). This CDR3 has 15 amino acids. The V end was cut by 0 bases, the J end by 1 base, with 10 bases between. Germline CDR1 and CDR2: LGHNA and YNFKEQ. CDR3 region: CASSQEAGVSYEQYF. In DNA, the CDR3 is TGTGCCAGCAGCCAAGAGGCCGGGGTTTCCTACGAGCAGTACTTC.

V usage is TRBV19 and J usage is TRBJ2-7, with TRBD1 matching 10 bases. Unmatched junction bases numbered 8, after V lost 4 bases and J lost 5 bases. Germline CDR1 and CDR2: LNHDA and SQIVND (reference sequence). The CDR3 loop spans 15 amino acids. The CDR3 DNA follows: TGTGCCAGTAGTAGTCCTTGGGACAGGGGCCACGAGCAGTACTTC. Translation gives CASSSPWDRGHEQYF.

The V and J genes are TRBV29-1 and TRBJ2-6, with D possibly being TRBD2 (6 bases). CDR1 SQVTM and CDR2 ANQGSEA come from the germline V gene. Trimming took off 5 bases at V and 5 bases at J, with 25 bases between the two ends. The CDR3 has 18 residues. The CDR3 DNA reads TGCAGCGTTCGCACGGAACTAGCAATACAAAGTCGGGCCAACGTCCTGACTTTC. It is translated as CSVRTELAIQSRANVLTF. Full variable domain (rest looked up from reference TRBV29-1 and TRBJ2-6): SAVISQKPSRDICQRGTSLTIQCQVDSQVTMMFWYRQQPGQSLTLIATANQGSEATYESGFVIDKFPISRPNLTFSTLTVSNMSPEDSSIYLCSVRTELAIQSRANVLTFGAGSRLTVL.

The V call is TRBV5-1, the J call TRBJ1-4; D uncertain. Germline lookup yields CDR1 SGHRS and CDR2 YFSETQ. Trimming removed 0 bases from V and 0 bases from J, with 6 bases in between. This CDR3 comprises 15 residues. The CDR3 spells CASSLGGATNEKLFF. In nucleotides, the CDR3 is TGCGCCAGCAGCTTGGGCGGGGCAACTAATGAAAAACTGTTTTTT.

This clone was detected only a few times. DNA of the CDR3: TGTGCCAGCAGTTGGGCGGTGGCGTACGAGCAGTACTTC. Encoded protein: CASSWAVAYEQYF. V is TRBV27 and J is TRBJ2-7; D is unclear. Trimming cost V 4 bases and J 4 bases, with 11 bases left between them. The CDR3 runs to 13 residues. Germline lookup yields CDR1 MNHEY and CDR2 SMNVEV (reference sequence).

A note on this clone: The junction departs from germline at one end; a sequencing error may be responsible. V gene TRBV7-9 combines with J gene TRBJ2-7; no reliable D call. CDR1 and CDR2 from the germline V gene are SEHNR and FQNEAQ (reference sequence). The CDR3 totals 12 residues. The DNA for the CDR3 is TGTGCCAGCAGCTTGGATGAACGAGGCCGCCACTTC. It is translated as CASSLDERGRHF.

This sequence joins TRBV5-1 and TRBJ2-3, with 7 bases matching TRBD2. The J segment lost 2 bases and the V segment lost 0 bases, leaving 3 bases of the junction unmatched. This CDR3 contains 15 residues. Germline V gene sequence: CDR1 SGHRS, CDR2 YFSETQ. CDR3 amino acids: CASSLVGTTTDTQYF. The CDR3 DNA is TGCGCCAGCAGCTTGGTAGGGACTACCACAGATACGCAGTATTTT.

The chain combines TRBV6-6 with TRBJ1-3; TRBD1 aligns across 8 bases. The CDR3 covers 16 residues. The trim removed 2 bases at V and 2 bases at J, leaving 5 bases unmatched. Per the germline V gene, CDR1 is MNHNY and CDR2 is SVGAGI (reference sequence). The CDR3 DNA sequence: TGTGCCAGCAGTTACACAGCGACAGGGGCTGGAAACACCATATATTTT. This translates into CASSYTATGAGNTIYF.

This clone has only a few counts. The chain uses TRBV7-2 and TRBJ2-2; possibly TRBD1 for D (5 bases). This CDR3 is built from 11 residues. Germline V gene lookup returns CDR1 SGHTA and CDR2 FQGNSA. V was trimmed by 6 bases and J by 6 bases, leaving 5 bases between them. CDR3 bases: TGTGCCAGCAGAGGGGCCGGGGAGCTGTTTTTT. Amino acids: CASRGAGELFF. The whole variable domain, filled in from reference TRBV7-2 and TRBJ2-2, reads GAGVSQSPSNKVTEKGKDVELRCDPISGHTALYWYRQSLGQGLEFLIYFQGNSAPDKSGLPSDRFSAERTGGSVSTLTIQRTQQEDSAVYLCASRGAGELFFGEGSRLTVL.

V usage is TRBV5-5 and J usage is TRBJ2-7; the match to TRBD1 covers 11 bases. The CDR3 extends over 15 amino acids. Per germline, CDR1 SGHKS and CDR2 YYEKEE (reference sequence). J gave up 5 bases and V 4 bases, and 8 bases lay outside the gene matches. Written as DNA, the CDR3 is TGTGCCAGCAGCCATGGGACAGGGGGACGGGACGAGCAGTACTTC. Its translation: CASSHGTGGRDEQYF.

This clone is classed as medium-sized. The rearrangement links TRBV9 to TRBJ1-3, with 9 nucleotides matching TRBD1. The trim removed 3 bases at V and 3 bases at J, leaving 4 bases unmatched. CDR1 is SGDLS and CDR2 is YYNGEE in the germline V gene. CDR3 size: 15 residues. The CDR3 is CASSATGGGGNTIYF. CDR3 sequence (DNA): TGTGCCAGCAGCGCGACAGGGGGTGGTGGAAACACCATATATTTT.

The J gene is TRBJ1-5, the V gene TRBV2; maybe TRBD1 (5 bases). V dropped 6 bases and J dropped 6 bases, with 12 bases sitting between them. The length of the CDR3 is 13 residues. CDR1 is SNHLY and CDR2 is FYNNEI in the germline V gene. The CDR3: CASSQGGGQPQHF. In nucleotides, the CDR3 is TGTGCCAGCAGCCAGGGTGGCGGTCAGCCCCAGCATTTT.

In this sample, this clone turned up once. CDR3 DNA sequence: TGCAGCGTTGAGTCCCACGTGTTGGGGGAGCAGTACTTC. Amino acids: CSVESHVLGEQYF. V usage is TRBV29-1 and J usage is TRBJ2-7; no reliable D call. Trimming removed 3 bases from V and 7 bases from J, with 16 bases in between. This CDR3 region has 13 residues. Germline lookup yields CDR1 SQVTM and CDR2 ANQGSEA.

The DNA for the CDR3 is TGTGCCAGCAGCGTTCTGAACACAGATACGCAGTATTTT. Its protein product is CASSVLNTDTQYF. V gene TRBV9 combines with J gene TRBJ2-3; D call uncertain. Trimming shortened V by 2 bases and J by 2 bases, and 6 bases separated the two germline ends. CDR3 length: 13 residues. Germline lookup yields CDR1 SGDLS and CDR2 YYNGEE.

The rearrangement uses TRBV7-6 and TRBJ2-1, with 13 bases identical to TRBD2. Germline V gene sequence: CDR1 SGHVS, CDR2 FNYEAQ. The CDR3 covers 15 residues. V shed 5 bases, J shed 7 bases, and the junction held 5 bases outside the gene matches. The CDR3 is CASSKLAGGRNEQFF. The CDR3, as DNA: TGTGCCAGCAGCAAACTAGCGGGAGGGCGAAATGAGCAGTTCTTC.

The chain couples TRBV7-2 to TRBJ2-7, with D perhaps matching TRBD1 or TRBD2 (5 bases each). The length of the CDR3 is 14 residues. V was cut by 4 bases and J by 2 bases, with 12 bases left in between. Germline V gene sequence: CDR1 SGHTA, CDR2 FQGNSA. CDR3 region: CASSYPGRTYEQYF. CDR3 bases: TGTGCCAGCAGCTATCCGGGACGCACCTACGAGCAGTACTTC.

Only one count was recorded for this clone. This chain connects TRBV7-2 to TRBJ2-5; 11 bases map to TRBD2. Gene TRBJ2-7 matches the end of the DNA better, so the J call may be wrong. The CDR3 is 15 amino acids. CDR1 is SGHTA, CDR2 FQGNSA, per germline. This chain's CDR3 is CASRHGTSGYYEQYF. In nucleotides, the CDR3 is TGTGCCAGCAGGCATGGGACTAGCGGATACTACGAGCAGTACTTC.

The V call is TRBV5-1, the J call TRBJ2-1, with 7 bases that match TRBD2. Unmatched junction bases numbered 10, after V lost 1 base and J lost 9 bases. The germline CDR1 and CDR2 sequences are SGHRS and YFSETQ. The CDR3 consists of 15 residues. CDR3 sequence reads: CASSLPSGTTGEQFF. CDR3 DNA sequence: TGCGCCAGCAGCTTGCCCAGCGGGACCACGGGTGAGCAGTTCTTC.

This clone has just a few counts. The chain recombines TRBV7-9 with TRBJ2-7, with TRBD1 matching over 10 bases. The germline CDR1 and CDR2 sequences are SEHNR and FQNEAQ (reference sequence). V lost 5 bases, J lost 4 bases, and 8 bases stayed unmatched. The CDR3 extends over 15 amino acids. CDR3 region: CASSPGTGDSYEQYF. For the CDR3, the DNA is TGTGCCAGCAGCCCGGGGACAGGGGATTCTTACGAGCAGTACTTC. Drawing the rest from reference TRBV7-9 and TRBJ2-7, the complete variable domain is DTGVSQNPRHKITKRGQNVTFRCDPISEHNRLYWYRQTLGQGPEFLTYFQNEAQLEKSRLLSDRFSAERPKGSFSTLEIQRTEQGDSAMYLCASSPGTGDSYEQYFGPGTRLTVT.

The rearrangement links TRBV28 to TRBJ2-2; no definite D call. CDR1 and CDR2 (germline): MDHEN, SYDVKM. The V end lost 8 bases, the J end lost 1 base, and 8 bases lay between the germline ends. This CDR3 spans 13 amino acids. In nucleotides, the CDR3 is TGTGCCAGCTCGTCCGTGAACACCGGGGAGCTGTTTTTT. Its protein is CASSSVNTGELFF.